This section outlines one T cell receptor (beta chain) sequence together with its context. Trimming took off 7 bases at V and 10 bases at J, with 23 bases between the two ends. The CDR3 loop spans 15 amino acids. Germline values: CDR1 LNHDA, CDR2 SQIVND (reference sequence). Using immunoSEQ multiplex PCR, the repertoire was profiled, and TCRdb retains in-frame clones only, with some absent. The sample has some 260,000 clones; over 75% are singletons. This sample stems from a study of blood T cell repertoires in COVID-19. Study details: Some COVID-19 samples were acute and others convalescent; all came from the United States, Italy and Spain. Sample material is recorded as cDNA or gDNA derived from T cells, B-cell-depleted T cells, or PBMCs.

J is TRBJ2-1 and V is TRBV19, with a possible D match to TRBD2 (5 bases). This sequence was found in a human donor in a cohort sampled during active COVID-19. Material: peripheral blood. CDR3 region: CASTNWGAAINEQFF. CDR3 DNA sequence: TGTGCCAGTACGAACTGGGGAGCGGCAATAAACGAGCAGTTCTTC. Together with reference TRBV19 and TRBJ2-1, the CDR3 gives the full variable domain: DGGITQSPKYLFRKEGQNVTLSCEQNLNHDAMYWYRQDPGQGLRLIYYSQIVNDFQKGDIAEGYSVSREKKESFPLTVTSAQKNPTAFYLCASTNWGAAINEQFFGPGTRLTVL.